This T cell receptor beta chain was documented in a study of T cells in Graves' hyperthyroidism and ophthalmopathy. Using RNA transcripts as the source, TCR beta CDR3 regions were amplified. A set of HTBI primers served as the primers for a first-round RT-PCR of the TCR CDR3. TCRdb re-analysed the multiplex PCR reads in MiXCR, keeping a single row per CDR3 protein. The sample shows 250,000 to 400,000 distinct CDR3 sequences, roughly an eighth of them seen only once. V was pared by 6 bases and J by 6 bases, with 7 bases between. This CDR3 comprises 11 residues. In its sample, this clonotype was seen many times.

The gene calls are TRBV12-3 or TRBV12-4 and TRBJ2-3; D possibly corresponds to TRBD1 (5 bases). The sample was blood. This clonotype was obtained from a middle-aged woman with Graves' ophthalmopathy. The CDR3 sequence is CASRGRDTQYF. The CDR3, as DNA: TGTGCCAGCAGGGGGCGGGATACGCAGTATTTT.